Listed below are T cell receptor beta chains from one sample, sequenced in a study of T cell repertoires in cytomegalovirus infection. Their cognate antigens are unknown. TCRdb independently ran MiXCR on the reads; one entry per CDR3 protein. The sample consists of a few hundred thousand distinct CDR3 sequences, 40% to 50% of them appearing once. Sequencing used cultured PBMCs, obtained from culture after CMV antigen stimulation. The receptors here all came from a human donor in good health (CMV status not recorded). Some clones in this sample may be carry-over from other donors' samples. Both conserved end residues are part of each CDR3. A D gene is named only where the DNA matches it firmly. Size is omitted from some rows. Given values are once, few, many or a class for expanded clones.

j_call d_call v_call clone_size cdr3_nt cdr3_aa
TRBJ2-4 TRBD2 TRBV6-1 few TGTGCCAGCTACCCGGGGACTAGCGCCTTGTCCGTGGGGAAAAACATTCAGTACTTC CASYPGTSALSVGKNIQYF
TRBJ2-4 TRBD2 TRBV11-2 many TGTGCCAGCAGCTTGGGCTGGCGCGGGAGGGAGTCCAAAAACATTCAGTACTTC CASSLGWRGRESKNIQYF
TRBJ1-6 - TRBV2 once TGTGCCAGCGGGAGGAGAGCAAATAATTCACCCCTCCACTTT CASGRRANNSPLHF
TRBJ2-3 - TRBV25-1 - TGTGCCAGCAGTGAATATTCTAAACGACTGACAGGCACAGATACGCAGTATTTT CASSEYSKRLTGTDTQYF
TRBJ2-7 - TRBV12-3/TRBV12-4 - TGTGCCAGCAGGTCGACAGGTCTGGAGCAGTACTTC CASRSTGLEQYF
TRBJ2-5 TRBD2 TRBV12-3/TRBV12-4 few TGTGCCAGCAGTCCGACTAGCGGGGACCAAGAGACCCAGTACTTC CASSPTSGDQETQYF
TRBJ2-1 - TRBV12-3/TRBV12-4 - TGTGCCAGCAGTCGCCTTCAGGTACAGTTCTTC CASSRLQVQFF
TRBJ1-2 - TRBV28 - TGTGCTATACGGGCCAGGTTTTTCTACACCTTC CAIRARFFYTF
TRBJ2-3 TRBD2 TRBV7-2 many TGTGCCAGCAGCTCCTTAGCGGGGGCCCGGCCAGATACGCAGTATTTT CASSSLAGARPDTQYF
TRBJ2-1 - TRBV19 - TGTGCCAGTACCCGGGACGCTGGCAATGAGCAGTTCTTC CASTRDAGNEQFF
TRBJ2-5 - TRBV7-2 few TGTGCCAGCAGCTTATATGGGAAACAAGAGACCCAGTACTTC CASSLYGKQETQYF
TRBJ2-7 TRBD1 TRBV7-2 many TGTGCCAGCAGCCCTACCGGGACAGGGGTTGAAGAGCAGTACTTC CASSPTGTGVEEQYF
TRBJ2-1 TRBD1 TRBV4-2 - TGTGCCAGCCGGCAGGGGGTTAGTGAGCAGTTCTTC CASRQGVSEQFF
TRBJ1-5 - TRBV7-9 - TGTGCCAGCAGCCGCGGGGTATCGGATCAGCCCCAGCATTTT CASSRGVSDQPQHF
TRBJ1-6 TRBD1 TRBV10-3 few TGTGCCATCTGCCTCGACAGGGGTTCACCCCTCCACTTT CAICLDRGSPLHF
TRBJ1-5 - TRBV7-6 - TGTGCCAGCAGCTTAGGGAGGGTTGATCAGCCCCAGCATTTT CASSLGRVDQPQHF
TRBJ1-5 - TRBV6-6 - TGTGCCAGCAATCCCAGCTATAGCAATCAGCCCCAGCATTTT CASNPSYSNQPQHF